This T cell receptor (beta chain) derives from a study of Graves' ophthalmopathy and Graves' hyperthyroidism. The CDR3 covers 13 residues. Germline CDR1 reads SGHTA; CDR2 reads FQGNSA. The TCR beta CDR3 regions underwent amplification from RNA transcripts. The first round was an RT-PCR with HTBI primers, and the second round was a multiplex PCR. TCRdb independently ran MiXCR on the multiplex PCR reads; one entry per CDR3 protein. In the table there are about 200,000 distinct CDR3 sequences, 25% to 30% of which are singletons. This clonotype was seen repeatedly, ten times or more. The sequenced sample was peripheral blood. The chain couples TRBV7-2 to TRBJ2-7; D uncertain. This receptor was obtained from a man aged 45-65 years with Graves' ophthalmopathy. The CDR3 coding sequence is TGTGCACCAAGGGTGGGTGCGCCCTACGAGCAGTACTTC. Translating gives CAPRVGAPYEQYF. Looking up the rest from reference TRBV7-2 and TRBJ2-7 gives the full variable domain: GAGVSQSPSNKVTEKGKDVELRCDPISGHTALYWYRQSLGQGLEFLIYFQGNSAPDKSGLPSDRFSAERTGGSVSTLTIQRTQQEDSAVYLCAPRVGAPYEQYFGPGTRLTVT.